Described below is a single T cell receptor (beta chain) sequence and its context. A read error is possible here, since a much larger clone lies one base away. Alongside a J-beta primer mix, a sample-barcoded 5' primer served in a second PCR lasting about 6 to 12 cycles. There were at least 2.5 million CDR3-containing paired-end reads obtained from each sample. TCRdb passed the 5' RACE reads through MiXCR, listing each CDR3 protein once. The sample includes roughly 1,500,000 distinct CDR3 sequences, 30% to 35% of them seen just once. The CDR3 sequence is 16 residues long. This entry belongs to a study of blood T cells in healthy people across ages. Whole-study context: Researchers report that template switching captured about one barcoded beta molecule per two T cells.

Russia was home to the donors, healthy Caucasian individuals aged 6 to 90. What was sequenced was blood. The receptor was isolated from a woman in her 30s in good health. This chain links TRBV12-3 or TRBV12-4 with TRBJ2-1; a weak D match, TRBD1 (6 bases). CDR3 nucleotides: TGTGCCAGCAGTCCAACGACAGGCATACTCTACACTGAGCGGTTCTTC. Encoded protein: CASSPTTGILYTERFF.